Listed below are T cell receptor beta chains from one sample, sequenced in a study of neurological immune-mediated disorders. Each CDR3 protein is one row after TCRdb ran MiXCR on the 5' RACE reads. The data show 53,000 or so distinct CDR3 sequences, roughly 8.8% seen once. The sequencing sample was made of PBMCs. These TCRs come from a middle-aged woman in good health. Both conserved end residues are part of each CDR3. D genes are given only for firm matches. A clone size is listed for some rows: how often the clone was seen (once, few, many), or a class if it is expanded.

TRBJ2-7 TRBD2 TRBV20-1 19 many TGCAGTGCTAGAGACCCTGGGGGGGGGTCAGGCCCCTACTCCTACGAGCAGTACTTC CSARDPGGGSGPYSYEQYF
TRBJ2-1 NA TRBV12-3/TRBV12-4 14 many TGTGCCAGCAGGCGGCTAGGGTATTACAATGAGCAGTTCTTC CASRRLGYYNEQFF
TRBJ2-1 NA TRBV7-8 14 NA TGTGCCAGCAGCGCGGCGGGGACAGACAATGAGCAGTTCTTC CASSAAGTDNEQFF
TRBJ2-7 TRBD1 TRBV20-1 15 many TGCAGTGCTAGGAAGTGGGACAGGGGATCCTACGAGCAGTACTTC CSARKWDRGSYEQYF
TRBJ2-6 NA TRBV6-5 16 many TGTGCCGCCTCGGGACGGCCGAGCTCTGGGGCCAACGTCCTGACTTTC CAASGRPSSGANVLTF
TRBJ2-1 TRBD1 TRBV9 15 many TGTGCCAGCAGCGTAGAGGGACAGGACTACAATGAGCAGTTCTTC CASSVEGQDYNEQFF
TRBJ2-7 NA TRBV7-9 12 many TGTGCCAGCAGCTTGGAGGGAAGCGAGCAGTACTTC CASSLEGSEQYF
TRBJ2-2 NA TRBV7-3 12 many TGTGCCAGCAGCTTGGATTCGGGGGAGCTGTTTTTT CASSLDSGELFF
TRBJ1-5 NA TRBV12-3/TRBV12-4 14 few TGTGCCAGCAGTTTAGCCAGGGGCAATCAGCCCCAGCATTTT CASSLARGNQPQHF
TRBJ1-3 NA TRBV7-2 14 many TGTGCCAGCAGCTCGGACGGGTGGCGAAACACCATATATTTT CASSSDGWRNTIYF
TRBJ2-1 NA TRBV9 15 many TGTGCCAGCAGCACCGACCCCAGCTCCTACAATGAGCAGTTCTTC CASSTDPSSYNEQFF
TRBJ1-6 NA TRBV20-1 14 many TGCAGTGCTAGAGAAGTGGCGTTAAATTCACCCCTCCACTTT CSAREVALNSPLHF
TRBJ2-1 NA TRBV7-2 14 many TGTGCCAGCAGCTTAGGGGTAGAGAGGGCCAAGCAGTTCTTC CASSLGVERAKQFF
TRBJ2-1 TRBD2 TRBV3-1 17 few TGTGCCAGCAGCCAAGGTACCGGACTAGCGGGAGGCAGTGAGCAGTTCTTC CASSQGTGLAGGSEQFF
TRBJ2-7 TRBD2 TRBV29-1 15 many TGCAGCGTTGACCCCCGGGAGGCCTTCTCCTACGAGCAGTACTTC CSVDPREAFSYEQYF
TRBJ2-6 TRBD1 TRBV5-1 16 many TGCGCCAGCAGTCCCACAGGGGACTCTGGGGCCAACGTCCTGACTTTC CASSPTGDSGANVLTF
TRBJ1-3 NA TRBV7-9 15 many TGTGCCAGCAGCTTAGCGGGCGGAGGGGGAAACACCATATATTTT CASSLAGGGGNTIYF
TRBJ2-7 TRBD1 TRBV29-1 15 many TGCAGCGTTGAAAGCGACAGGGGGAAAGGCTACGAGCAGTACTTC CSVESDRGKGYEQYF
TRBJ2-3 NA TRBV10-3 14 many TGTGCCATCAGTGAGTACAGGGAGACAGATACGCAGTATTTT CAISEYRETDTQYF
TRBJ2-1 TRBD1 TRBV5-1 15 many TGCGCCAGCAGCTTGGGGGACAGGATCTACAATGAGCAGTTCTTC CASSLGDRIYNEQFF
TRBJ1-2 NA TRBV12-3/TRBV12-4 12 NA TGTGCCAGCAGCGCCGGGACATGGGGGTACACCTTC CASSAGTWGYTF
TRBJ1-2 NA TRBV6-6 16 many TGTGCCAGCAGTTACTCCCTGGGGAGGGGAGGCTATGGCTACACCTTC CASSYSLGRGGYGYTF
TRBJ2-2 NA TRBV7-8 12 many TGTGCCAGCAGCATGGCCCCGGGGGAGCTGTTTTTT CASSMAPGELFF
TRBJ2-7 NA TRBV20-1 17 many TGCAGTGCTAGGTTGTCAGCGCCAGGTCGGGTTTCCTACGAGCAGTACTTC CSARLSAPGRVSYEQYF
TRBJ1-1 NA TRBV7-7 13 many TGTGCTAGCAGCTTAGGGGAGAACACTGAAGCTTTCTTT CASSLGENTEAFF
TRBJ2-4 NA TRBV7-2 15 many TGTGCCAGCAGCTCATCTTACACAGGGATTAGCATTCAGTACTTC CASSSSYTGISIQYF
TRBJ2-3 NA TRBV10-3 13 NA TGTGCCATCAGTGACGGACGCACAGATACGCAGTATTTT CAISDGRTDTQYF
TRBJ2-1 TRBD2 TRBV9 18 many TGTGCCAGCAGCGTAGGGACTAGCGGGCCTTACTCCTACAATGAGCAGTTCTTC CASSVGTSGPYSYNEQFF
TRBJ1-1 NA TRBV5-1 15 many TGCGCCAGCAGCTTGGGTCAGGGGAGAAACACTGAAGCTTTCTTT CASSLGQGRNTEAFF
TRBJ2-3 NA TRBV7-3 15 many TGTGCCAGCAGCTTAACTGGCGGTAGCACAGATACGCAGTATTTT CASSLTGGSTDTQYF
TRBJ2-7 TRBD1 TRBV15 14 many TGTGCCACCAGCACCCCGACAGGGTTTCGTGAGCAGTACTTC CATSTPTGFREQYF
TRBJ2-5 NA TRBV30 13 NA TGTGCCTGGAGTGTTGGGTCCCTAAAGACCCAGTACTTC CAWSVGSLKTQYF
TRBJ2-1 NA TRBV6-2/TRBV6-3 15 NA TGTGCCAGCAGTTACGGCGGGACCTCCTACAATGAGCAGTTCTTC CASSYGGTSYNEQFF
TRBJ1-2 NA TRBV12-3/TRBV12-4 13 many TGTGCCAGCAGTACGGGGACGGCGGGAGGCTACACCTTC CASSTGTAGGYTF
TRBJ1-5 TRBD1 TRBV12-3/TRBV12-4 16 many TGTGCCAGCAGTTTTTCTCCAGGGGGCTTCGGACAGCCCCAGCATTTT CASSFSPGGFGQPQHF
TRBJ2-2 NA TRBV5-1 15 many TGCGCCAGCAGTTCTCACTTGGGGTCCACCGGGGAGCTGTTTTTT CASSSHLGSTGELFF
TRBJ2-3 TRBD2 TRBV5-5 16 many TGTGCCAGCAGCTTGGCTAGCGGCCGAAGCACAGATACGCAGTATTTT CASSLASGRSTDTQYF
TRBJ2-1 NA TRBV6-5 15 many TGTGCCAGCAGTTACTCGACGCGGCCCCGAGATGAGCAGTTCTTC CASSYSTRPRDEQFF
TRBJ1-1 NA TRBV5-1 15 many TGCGCCAGCAGCCTGGGACCCCCGGCGGGGACTGAAGCTTTCTTT CASSLGPPAGTEAFF
TRBJ1-5 NA TRBV6-2/TRBV6-3 13 many TGTGCCACCGCCGGTAGGGGCAATCAGCCCCAGCATTTT CATAGRGNQPQHF
TRBJ1-4 NA TRBV12-3/TRBV12-4 14 NA TGTGCCAGCAGTTTCGTACTCCGGGGTGAAAAACTGTTTTTT CASSFVLRGEKLFF
TRBJ2-2 TRBD2 TRBV7-6 15 few TGTGCCAGCAGGCCGGGGACTAGCGGGCCCGGGGAGCTGTTTTTT CASRPGTSGPGELFF
TRBJ1-2 NA TRBV20-1 14 many TGCAGTGCTAGAGATCCAAGACTCGACTATGGCTACACCTTC CSARDPRLDYGYTF
TRBJ2-5 TRBD2 TRBV10-3 16 many TGTGCCATCAGCCCGGGACTAGCGGCGAGCCAAGAGACCCAGTACTTC CAISPGLAASQETQYF
TRBJ1-2 NA TRBV7-2 15 many TGTGCCAGCAGCTTAGAGGTGGGGGTAAAGAATGGCTACACCTTC CASSLEVGVKNGYTF
TRBJ1-1 NA TRBV5-1 11 many TGCGCCAGCAGCTTGGGAAGAAAAGCTTTCTTT CASSLGRKAFF
TRBJ1-1 NA TRBV29-1 13 many TGCAGCGTCGTGGGACGGGGGAACACTGAAGCTTTCTTT CSVVGRGNTEAFF
TRBJ2-5 NA TRBV6-6 15 many TGTGCCAGCAGTTACCCCTGGGGTAGAGAAGAGACCCAGTACTTC CASSYPWGREETQYF
TRBJ1-2 NA TRBV7-2 14 many TGTGCCAGCAGCTTAGGGTACAGGGCAGATGGCTACACCTTC CASSLGYRADGYTF
TRBJ2-1 TRBD2 TRBV6-2/TRBV6-3 15 many TGTGCCAGCAGTTACAGGCTAGCGGGGTACAATGAGCAGTTCTTC CASSYRLAGYNEQFF
TRBJ2-7 NA TRBV5-1 13 many TGCGCCAGCAGCTGGACACCTGGCCCCGACCAGTACTTC CASSWTPGPDQYF
TRBJ2-1 TRBD2 TRBV5-1 18 NA TGCGCCAGCAGCTTGGGGACTCTTACTAGCGGGATTTACAATGAGCAGTTCTTC CASSLGTLTSGIYNEQFF
TRBJ2-6 TRBD1 TRBV6-5 17 many TGTGCCAGCAGCCGAGGACAGGGGGTCTCTGGGGCCAACGTCCTGACTTTC CASSRGQGVSGANVLTF
TRBJ2-7 NA TRBV20-1 14 many TGCAGTGCTAGAGTTCCGGGACAACATTACGAGCAGTACTTC CSARVPGQHYEQYF
TRBJ2-7 TRBD1 TRBV28 15 many TGTGCCAGCAGTGTCCAGACAGGGGTCGGCCACGAGCAGTACTTC CASSVQTGVGHEQYF
TRBJ1-2 NA TRBV4-3 13 many TGCGCCAGCAGCCAAGGCGCGAACTATGGCTACACCTTC CASSQGANYGYTF
TRBJ2-7 TRBD1 TRBV27 15 NA TGTGCCAGCAGTTTAAGGAGGACAGGGGCGTACGAGCAGTACTTC CASSLRRTGAYEQYF
TRBJ1-1 NA TRBV19 14 few TGTGCCAGTAGGCGACGGGGGTTGAACACTGAAGCTTTCTTT CASRRRGLNTEAFF
TRBJ1-1 TRBD1 TRBV5-1 17 NA TGCGCCAGCAGCTATAAATTCGGACAGGTCATGAACACTGAAGCTTTCTTT CASSYKFGQVMNTEAFF